Following are 21 T cell receptor beta chains from one sample sequenced in a study of blood T cell repertoires in COVID-19. The method was immunoSEQ multiplex PCR; TCRdb's version includes in-frame clones alone and lacks a portion of them. The top ten clones hold around 7% of a sample with about 48,000 clones, roughly four fifths of them seen once. The sequencing input was peripheral blood. All receptors derive from a man aged 40-50 years with acute or convalescent COVID-19.

The CDR3 region has the DNA TGTGCCAGCTCCCCCGGAGCACTCTCCTACAATGAGCAGTTCTTC. Protein product: CASSPGALSYNEQFF. This chain uses TRBV18 with TRBJ2-1; D gene ambiguous. The V and J ends lost 6 bases and 0 bases respectively, with 12 bases between them. CDR1 is KGHSH, CDR2 LQKENI, per germline. The CDR3 has 15 residues.

The V and J genes are TRBV24-1 and TRBJ2-5, with 7 nucleotides matching TRBD1. Germline values: CDR1 KGHDR, CDR2 SFDVKD. CDR3 length: 14 amino acids. Unmatched junction bases numbered 12, after V lost 6 bases and J lost 9 bases. As DNA, the CDR3 is TGTGCCACCAGTCGGTCAGGGGGTGTTTTTTCCCAGTACTTC. This translates into CATSRSGGVFSQYF.

The V call is TRBV19, the J call TRBJ2-1; possibly TRBD1 for D (6 bases). This CDR3 is 15 amino acids long. CDR1 is LNHDA, CDR2 SQIVND, per germline (reference sequence). The V end was cut by 9 bases, the J end by 6 bases, with 21 bases between. Here the CDR3 DNA reads TGTGCCAGCCGACATGCCTCTATAGGGGGCAATGAGCAGTTCTTC. Protein: CASRHASIGGNEQFF.

V and J are TRBV18 and TRBJ2-5; 7 positions match TRBD1. The V gene end was trimmed by 4 bases and the J gene end by 4 bases; junction bases not matched to a gene: 3. The CDR3 contains 13 residues. Germline lookup yields CDR1 KGHSH and CDR2 LQKENI. The CDR3 region is CASSQGQSETQYF. For the CDR3, the DNA is TGTGCCAGCTCACAGGGACAGTCAGAGACCCAGTACTTC. The full variable domain, completed using reference TRBV18 and TRBJ2-5, is NAGVMQNPRHLVRRRGQEARLRCSPMKGHSHVYWYRQLPEEGLKFMVYLQKENIIDESGMPKERFSAEFPKEGPSILRIQQVVRGDSAAYFCASSQGQSETQYFGPGTRLLVL.

This clone occurred once. The rearrangement joins TRBV6-5 to TRBJ2-7, with 8 bases matching TRBD2. The V gene end was trimmed by 3 bases and the J gene end by 3 bases; junction bases not matched to a gene: 10. The length of the CDR3 is 16 residues. The germline V gene encodes CDR1 MNHEY and CDR2 SVGAGI. The CDR3 protein is CASSYLGGLGLYEQYF. The CDR3 DNA follows: TGTGCCAGCAGTTATCTAGGGGGACTAGGTCTCTACGAGCAGTACTTC.

This rearrangement joins TRBV3-1 (or the pseudogene TRBV3-2) to TRBJ1-2; possible D gene TRBD1, 5 bases. There are 17 residues in the CDR3. CDR1 is LGHDT and CDR2 is YNNKEL in the germline V gene (reference sequence). V was pared by 1 base and J by 2 bases, with 17 bases between. CDR3 in DNA: TGTGCCAGCAGCCAAGCGGGGGGACGGCCTGGGAACTATGGCTACACCTTC. Residues: CASSQAGGRPGNYGYTF.

In DNA form, the CDR3 reads TGTGCCAGCAGCTTGTGGCAGGGAAACGACGAGCAGTACTTC. As protein: CASSLWQGNDEQYF. The V call is TRBV5-4, the J call TRBJ2-7; possibly TRBD1 for D (5 bases). Germline CDR1 is SGHNT and CDR2 is YYREEE (reference sequence). CDR3 size: 14 residues. V was pared by 1 base and J by 5 bases, with 13 bases between.

The rearrangement uses TRBV2 and TRBJ2-5; TRBD1 might be the D (5 bases). The V and J ends lost 2 bases and 5 bases respectively, with 9 bases between them. The CDR3 is made up of 13 amino acids. Germline V lookup: CDR1 SNHLY, CDR2 FYNNEI. In DNA form, the CDR3 reads TGTGCCAGCAGTGAACAGGGCTTCGAGACCCAGTACTTC. It translates to CASSEQGFETQYF.

The chain joins TRBV2 to TRBJ1-2; D gene ambiguous. V was trimmed by 6 bases and J by 10 bases, leaving 9 bases between them. This CDR3 has 10 amino acids. The germline V gene encodes CDR1 SNHLY and CDR2 FYNNEI. The CDR3 bases are TGTGCCAGCAGGAACAAAGACTACACCTTC. It codes for CASRNKDYTF.

This clone was counted once. The genes are TRBV2 and TRBJ1-5; TRBD1 matches at 8 bases. V gave up 5 bases and J gave up 7 bases; unmatched junction bases: 7. The CDR3 has 14 residues. Germline V lookup: CDR1 SNHLY, CDR2 FYNNEI. The CDR3 DNA follows: TGTGCCAGCAGTCTCACAGGGGGACAGCAGCCCCAGCATTTT. It is translated as CASSLTGGQQPQHF.

The V and J genes are TRBV9 and TRBJ2-7, with D tentatively TRBD2 (6 bases). V was clipped by 2 bases and J by 1 base, with 13 bases between them. The CDR3 is 15 amino acids. The germline V gene encodes CDR1 SGDLS and CDR2 YYNGEE. Here the CDR3 reads CASSVTGGESYEQYF. In DNA form, the CDR3 reads TGTGCCAGCAGCGTCACCGGCGGGGAGTCCTACGAGCAGTACTTC.

This chain connects TRBV19 to TRBJ1-5; no reliable D call. This CDR3 spans 13 amino acids. CDR1 LNHDA and CDR2 SQIVND come from the germline V gene (reference sequence). V was trimmed by 5 bases and J by 3 bases, leaving 8 bases between them. In DNA form, the CDR3 reads TGTGCCAGTAGTCCGGGGTACAATCAGCCCCAGCATTTT. This translates into CASSPGYNQPQHF.

This clone appeared once. CDR3 sequence: CASSLLQGGTGNTIYF. In nucleotides, the CDR3 is TGTGCCAGCAGCCTCTTGCAGGGAGGAACTGGAAACACCATATATTTT. The gene calls are TRBV14 and TRBJ1-3; D is perhaps TRBD1 (5 bases). This CDR3 is built from 16 residues. Deletions cut 4 bases from V and 2 bases from J, with 15 bases between. Germline values: CDR1 SGHDN, CDR2 FVKESK.

CDR3 nucleotides: TGTGCCAGTAGTATTCCGACACCTTATAGCAATCAGCCCCAGCATTTT. Translating gives CASSIPTPYSNQPQHF. The rearrangement links TRBV19 to TRBJ1-5; D is unclear. This CDR3 comprises 16 residues. CDR1 is LNHDA and CDR2 is SQIVND in the germline V gene (reference sequence). Trimming removed 3 bases at V and 0 bases at J, with 12 bases between.

CDR3 nucleotides: TGTGCCAGCAGCTTAGAGTGGAGCGGGGAGACGGAGCAGTACTTC. This translates into CASSLEWSGETEQYF. The rearrangement links TRBV7-2 to TRBJ2-7, with 7 nucleotides matching TRBD2. The CDR3 sequence is 15 residues long. The V segment lost 1 base and the J segment 7 bases; nucleotides outside the gene matches: 10. CDR1 and CDR2 (germline): SGHTA, FQGNSA.

The V gene is TRBV30, the J gene TRBJ1-4, with 7 bases aligning to TRBD1. This CDR3 is 15 amino acids long. Trimming removed 1 base from V and 2 bases from J; junction bases left unmatched: 4. The germline CDR1 and CDR2 sequences are GTSNPN and SVGIG (reference sequence). CDR3 in DNA: TGTGCCTGGAGTGCCTCGGGACAGACTAATGAAAAACTGTTTTTT. It encodes CAWSASGQTNEKLFF. Complete variable domain (other parts from reference TRBV30 and TRBJ1-4): SQTIHQWPATLVQPVGSPLSLECTVEGTSNPNLYWYRQAAGRGLQLLFYSVGIGQISSEVPQNLSASRPQDRQFILSSKKLLLSDSGFYLCAWSASGQTNEKLFFGSGTQLSVL.

The chain combines TRBV24-1 with TRBJ2-3; TRBD1 agrees at 10 bases. The germline CDR1 and CDR2 sequences are KGHDR and SFDVKD. The CDR3 is 16 residues long. With 4 bases clipped from V and 10 bases from J, the junction kept 13 bases outside the gene matches. The CDR3 DNA follows: TGTGCCACCAGTGACACCGGGACAGGGGATAGGCGGGCGCAGTATTTT. Translated: CATSDTGTGDRRAQYF.

V usage is TRBV3-1 (or the pseudogene TRBV3-2) and J usage is TRBJ2-2; D unresolved. V shed 1 base and J shed 7 bases, with 7 bases lying between them. The CDR3 runs 13 residues. Germline V CDR1 and CDR2: LGHDT, YNNKEL (reference sequence). CDR3 in amino acids: CASSQVTSGELFF. The CDR3 nucleotides read TGTGCCAGCAGCCAAGTAACCAGCGGGGAGCTGTTTTTT.

This clone was found once. J is TRBJ1-3 and V is TRBV29-1; D unclear. The CDR3 runs to 12 residues. Trimming pared 7 bases from V and 5 bases from J, leaving 12 bases between. Germline CDR1 and CDR2: SQVTM and ANQGSEA. The CDR3 DNA sequence: TGCAGCGCCGAGACAACAAGAAACACCATATATTTT. Amino acids: CSAETTRNTIYF.

V is TRBV6-5 and J is TRBJ1-6; no clear D gene. V lost 7 bases, J lost 7 bases, and 11 bases lay in between. Germline V gene lookup returns CDR1 MNHEY and CDR2 SVGAGI. This CDR3 contains 13 residues. CDR3 loop: CASKRGENSPLHF. Written as DNA, the CDR3 is TGTGCCAGCAAGCGCGGGGAAAATTCACCCCTCCACTTT.

The gene calls are TRBV20-1 and TRBJ1-4; maybe TRBD1 (5 bases). The CDR3 is made up of 10 amino acids. Trimming stripped 6 bases from V and 8 bases from J, with 7 bases between. Germline lookup yields CDR1 DFQATT and CDR2 SNEGSKA (reference sequence). This CDR3 is CSAGGEKLFF. The CDR3 bases are TGCAGTGCGGGGGGAGAAAAACTGTTTTTT.